The 19 T cell receptor beta chains given below trace back to one sample, sequenced in a study of T-cell memory formation after mild COVID-19. Each CDR3 protein gets one entry after TCRdb re-called the 5' RACE reads with MiXCR. In the table there are roughly 370,000 distinct CDR3 sequences, about 16% of which are singletons. Sequenced input: PBMCs or a T cell subset sorted from them (not recorded which). All receptors derive from a man aged 18 to 30 who had mild COVID-19 (a few samples of this study predate the infection). Cell type and time point are not known.

This clonotype is a singleton in its sample. Germline is not matched at one junction end, which may reflect a read error. The V gene is TRBV7-2, the J gene TRBJ2-1; maybe TRBD2 (6 bases). CDR3 length: 16 amino acids. From germline, CDR1 is SGHTA and CDR2 FQGNSA. The CDR3 region is CASSAGRVESYNEKFF. As DNA, the CDR3 is TGTGCCAGCAGCGCGGGAAGGGTAGAATCCTACAATGAGAAGTTCTTC. Full variable domain (rest looked up from reference TRBV7-2 and TRBJ2-1): GAGVSQSPSNKVTEKGKDVELRCDPISGHTALYWYRQSLGQGLEFLIYFQGNSAPDKSGLPSDRFSAERTGGSVSTLTIQRTQQEDSAVYLCASSAGRVESYNEKFFGPGTRLTVL.

This clonotype appeared a few times. The V call is TRBV13, the J call TRBJ1-1, with TRBD1 as a possible D gene (5 bases). Trimming took off 5 bases at V and 3 bases at J, with 13 bases between the two ends. Germline loops: CDR1 PRHDT, CDR2 FYEKMQ (reference sequence). The CDR3 sequence is 14 residues long. CDR3 coding DNA: TGTGCCAGCAGCCCCGAAGGGGTCTACACTGAAGCTTTCTTT. It translates to CASSPEGVYTEAFF.

The J gene is TRBJ1-1, the V gene TRBV5-1; 9 bases fit TRBD1. V lost 4 bases and J lost 4; bases outside the gene matches: 17. The CDR3 covers 18 residues. Per germline, CDR1 SGHRS and CDR2 YFSETQ. This CDR3 reads CASSRMGTGSSSGTEAFF. The CDR3 DNA follows: TGCGCCAGCAGCCGGATGGGGACAGGGTCGTCCTCTGGCACTGAAGCTTTCTTT. The full variable domain, its missing parts supplied by reference TRBV5-1 and TRBJ1-1, is KAGVTQTPRYLIKTRGQQVTLSCSPISGHRSVSWYQQTPGQGLQFLFEYFSETQRNKGNFPGRFSGRQFSNSRSEMNVSTLELGDSALYLCASSRMGTGSSSGTEAFFGQGTRLTVV.

Ten or more counts support this clonotype. One end of the junction fails to match germline, which may point to a read error. CDR3 residues: CASSPRGGGTDTQYF. Written as DNA, the CDR3 is TGTGCCAGCAGCCCCAGGGGCGGGGGCACAGATACGCAGTATTTT. V is TRBV5-1 and J is TRBJ2-3; perhaps D is TRBD1 or TRBD2 (6 bases each). Germline V gene data show CDR1 as SGHRS and CDR2 as YFSETQ. The CDR3 covers 15 residues.

This sequence joins TRBV4-1 and TRBJ1-4; 9 bases are a match to TRBD1. Germline CDR1 and CDR2: MGHRA and YSYEKL. The CDR3 contains 15 residues. Unmatched junction bases numbered 5, after V lost 4 bases and J lost 5 bases. The CDR3 DNA is TGCGCCAGCAGCCCAACACAGGGGGCGAATGAAAAACTGTTTTTT. It codes for CASSPTQGANEKLFF.

V and J are TRBV7-9 and TRBJ2-1, with 8 bases aligning to TRBD1. V shed 4 bases, J shed 5 bases, and the junction held 1 base outside the gene matches. The CDR3 consists of 13 residues. Looked up from germline, CDR1 is SEHNR and CDR2 is FQNEAQ (reference sequence). The CDR3 here is CASSSTGDNEQFF. CDR3 bases: TGTGCCAGCAGCTCGACAGGGGACAATGAGCAGTTCTTC.

CDR3 nucleotides: TGCAGTGCTAGAGATCTCACTAGCGGGGCGTACAATGAGCAGTTCTTC. Translated: CSARDLTSGAYNEQFF. The chain links TRBV20-1 to TRBJ2-1; 10 bases are shared with TRBD2. The V and J ends lost 0 bases and 4 bases, in that order; junction bases with no gene match: 6. Germline V gene sequence: CDR1 DFQATT, CDR2 SNEGSKA (reference sequence). The CDR3 consists of 16 residues.

This clonotype was seen a handful of times. V gene TRBV6-2 or TRBV6-3 combines with J gene TRBJ2-1; either TRBD1 or TRBD2 may fit D (5 bases each). In germline, CDR1 is MNHEY, CDR2 SVGEGT. The CDR3 consists of 14 residues. V was cut by 5 bases and J by 4 bases, with 12 bases left in between. The CDR3 DNA reads TGTGCCAGCAGTCCCGACAGACTATACAATGAGCAGTTCTTC. Amino acid sequence: CASSPDRLYNEQFF.

The chain links TRBV29-1 to TRBJ2-7, with 9 positions matching TRBD1. Unmatched junction bases numbered 9, after V lost 6 bases and J lost 9 bases. This CDR3 region has 12 residues. Germline lookup yields CDR1 SQVTM and CDR2 ANQGSEA. The CDR3 coding sequence is TGCAGCGTAACCTCGGGACAGGGTGTGCAGTACGTC. Its translation: CSVTSGQGVQYV.

This clonotype was recorded a few times. The chain couples TRBV7-2 to TRBJ2-3, with D possibly TRBD2 on 6 matching bases. Germline V CDR1 and CDR2: SGHTA, FQGNSA. The CDR3 is 15 amino acids. V was clipped by 7 bases and J by 3 bases, with 17 bases between them. CDR3 sequence: CASTNGMGGTDTQYF. The CDR3, as DNA: TGTGCCAGCACAAACGGAATGGGGGGAACAGATACGCAGTATTTT.

This clonotype was observed a handful of times. The rearrangement links TRBV6-2 or TRBV6-3 to TRBJ2-1, with D possibly being TRBD2 (5 bases). Trimming cost V 0 bases and J 9 bases, with 9 bases left between them. There are 13 residues in the CDR3. Germline-derived CDR1 and CDR2 are MNHEY and SVGEGT. DNA of the CDR3: TGTGCCAGCAGTTACTCGACTATCGGTGAGCAGTTCTTC. Translation gives CASSYSTIGEQFF.

The chain links TRBV5-1 to TRBJ2-5; 7 nucleotides line up with TRBD1. CDR1 is SGHRS, CDR2 YFSETQ, per germline. V lost 5 bases and J lost 4; bases outside the gene matches: 5. CDR3 length: 13 amino acids. The CDR3 DNA reads TGCGCCAGCAGGACAGGGTCCCGAGAGACCCAGTACTTC. This encodes CASRTGSRETQYF.

This clonotype came up many times. The rearrangement uses TRBV20-1 and TRBJ2-7; no clear D gene. CDR3 length equals 13 residues. Trimming pared 2 bases from V and 5 bases from J, leaving 13 bases between. Germline-derived CDR1 and CDR2 are DFQATT and SNEGSKA (reference sequence). CDR3 coding DNA: TGCAGTGCTAGAAACGGGCAGACAAACGAGCAGTACTTC. As protein: CSARNGQTNEQYF.

Only a few counts were recorded for this clonotype. In DNA, the CDR3 is TGTGCCAGCAGCCTGACCCGCTCTGGGGCCAACGTCCTGACTTTC. This codes for CASSLTRSGANVLTF. The rearrangement links TRBV7-9 to TRBJ2-6; no reliable D call. V dropped 5 bases and J dropped 0 bases, with 8 bases sitting between them. The CDR3 runs to 15 residues. The germline CDR1 and CDR2 sequences are SEHNR and FQNEAQ (reference sequence).

This clonotype occurred a few times. Here the CDR3 reads CASSLVAGGRYEQYF. CDR3 DNA sequence: TGCGCCAGCAGCTTGGTGGCAGGGGGAAGATACGAGCAGTACTTC. V usage is TRBV5-1 and J usage is TRBJ2-7; 7 nucleotides align to TRBD1. The trim removed 0 bases at V and 4 bases at J, leaving 7 bases unmatched. Per germline, CDR1 SGHRS and CDR2 YFSETQ. CDR3 length: 15 residues.

This chain connects TRBV7-9 to TRBJ2-3, with TRBD2 matching over 11 bases. CDR1 and CDR2 (germline): SEHNR, FQNEAQ (reference sequence). This CDR3 has 15 amino acids. V shed 7 bases and J 5 bases; nucleotides not matched to a gene: 8. CDR3 region: CASTLSGGALDTQYF. As DNA, the CDR3 is TGTGCCAGCACCCTTAGCGGGGGGGCCCTAGATACGCAGTATTTT.

The genes are TRBV9 and TRBJ2-2; 12 nucleotides match TRBD2. V gave up 0 bases and J gave up 4 bases; unmatched junction bases: 7. The CDR3 runs to 18 residues. CDR1 is SGDLS and CDR2 is YYNGEE in the germline V gene. DNA for the CDR3: TGTGCCAGCAGCGTAGGGGCTAGCGGGGGGGCCAGCACCGGGGAGCTGTTTTTT. Residues: CASSVGASGGASTGELFF.

This clonotype turned up a few times. The chain links TRBV30 to TRBJ1-1, with D perhaps matching TRBD1 (5 bases). The CDR3 spans 14 residues. V was shortened by 7 bases and J by 1 base, with 16 bases between the two germline ends. The germline gives CDR1 GTSNPN, CDR2 SVGIG (reference sequence). The CDR3 bases are TGTGCCTTGCAGGTGGGACGGACGAACACTGAAGCTTTCTTT. As protein: CALQVGRTNTEAFF.

This clonotype was detected only a few times. The chain recombines TRBV7-6 with TRBJ2-1; a weak D match, TRBD1 (6 bases). Trimming took 0 bases from V and 6 from J, leaving 15 bases between them. Germline-derived CDR1 and CDR2 are SGHVS and FNYEAQ. There are 16 residues in the CDR3. The CDR3 DNA is TGTGCCAGCAGCTTAGCGGGGGCAGGGAGTTTCAATGAGCAGTTCTTC. Translating gives CASSLAGAGSFNEQFF. Filled out from reference TRBV7-6 and TRBJ2-1, the complete variable domain reads GAGVSQSPRYKVTKRGQDVALRCDPISGHVSLYWYRQALGQGPEFLTYFNYEAQQDKSGLPNDRFSAERPEGSISTLTIQRTEQRDSAMYRCASSLAGAGSFNEQFFGPGTRLTVL.